This TCR beta chain comes out of a study of shared clonotypes between healthy human individuals. Study results and caveats: It was only blood that was sampled, and tissue repertoires likely differ. Relative to their counterparts shared across all four donors, non-shared clonotypes exhibited diminished generation probabilities.

A word on this clone: Its antigen is undetermined.

Execution of the assay was at deep level. TCRdb keeps only in-frame clones here, not all; method: immunoSEQ multiplex PCR. Of about 2.4 million clones in the sample, 93% are singletons; the top ten hold 0.35% to 0.45%. V was pared by 0 bases and J by 3 bases, with 12 bases between. Germline V gene data show CDR1 as MNHNS and CDR2 as SASEGT. The CDR3 is 15 amino acids. The J gene is TRBJ2-7, the V gene TRBV6-1; D may be TRBD1 or TRBD2 (7 bases each). The source of this sequence is a young man in good health. Some clones in this sample may be carry-over from other donors' samples. Sample: naive CD4+ T cells from PBMCs. The subset here: CD45RA+ positively selected. CDR3: CASSEAGGTDYEQYF. The CDR3 region has the DNA TGTGCCAGCAGTGAAGCGGGGGGGACAGACTACGAGCAGTACTTC.